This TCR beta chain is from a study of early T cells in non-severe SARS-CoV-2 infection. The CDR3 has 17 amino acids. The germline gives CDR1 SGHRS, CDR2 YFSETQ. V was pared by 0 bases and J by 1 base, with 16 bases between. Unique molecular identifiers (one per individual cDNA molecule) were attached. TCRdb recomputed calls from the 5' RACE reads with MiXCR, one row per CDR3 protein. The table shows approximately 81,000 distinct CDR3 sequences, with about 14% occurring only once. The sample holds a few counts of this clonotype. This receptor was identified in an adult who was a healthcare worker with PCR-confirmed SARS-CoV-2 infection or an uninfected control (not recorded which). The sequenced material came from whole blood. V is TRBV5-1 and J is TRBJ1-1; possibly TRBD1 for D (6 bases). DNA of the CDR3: TGCGCCAGCAGCTTGGGGCAGGGGAGAAAACCGAACACTGAAGCTTTCTTT. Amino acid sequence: CASSLGQGRKPNTEAFF. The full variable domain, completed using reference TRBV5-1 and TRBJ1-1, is KAGVTQTPRYLIKTRGQQVTLSCSPISGHRSVSWYQQTPGQGLQFLFEYFSETQRNKGNFPGRFSGRQFSNSRSEMNVSTLELGDSALYLCASSLGQGRKPNTEAFFGQGTRLTVV.